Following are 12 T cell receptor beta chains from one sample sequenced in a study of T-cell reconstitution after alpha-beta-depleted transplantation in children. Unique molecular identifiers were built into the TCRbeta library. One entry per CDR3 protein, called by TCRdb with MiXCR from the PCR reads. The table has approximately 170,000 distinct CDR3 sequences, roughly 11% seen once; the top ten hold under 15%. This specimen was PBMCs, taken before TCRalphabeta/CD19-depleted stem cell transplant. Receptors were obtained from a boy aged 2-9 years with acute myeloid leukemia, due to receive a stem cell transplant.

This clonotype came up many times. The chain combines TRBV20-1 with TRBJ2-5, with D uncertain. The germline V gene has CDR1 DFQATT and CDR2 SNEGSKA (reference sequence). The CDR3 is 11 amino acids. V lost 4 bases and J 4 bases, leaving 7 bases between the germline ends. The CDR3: CSAIKGETQYF. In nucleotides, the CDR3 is TGCAGTGCTATCAAAGGAGAGACCCAGTACTTC.

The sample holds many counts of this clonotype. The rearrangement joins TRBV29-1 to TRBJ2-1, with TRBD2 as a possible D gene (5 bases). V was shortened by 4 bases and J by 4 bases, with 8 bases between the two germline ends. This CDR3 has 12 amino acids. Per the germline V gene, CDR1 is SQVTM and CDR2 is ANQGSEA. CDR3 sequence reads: CSVGGSYNEQFF. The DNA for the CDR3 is TGCAGCGTTGGTGGGAGTTACAATGAGCAGTTCTTC.

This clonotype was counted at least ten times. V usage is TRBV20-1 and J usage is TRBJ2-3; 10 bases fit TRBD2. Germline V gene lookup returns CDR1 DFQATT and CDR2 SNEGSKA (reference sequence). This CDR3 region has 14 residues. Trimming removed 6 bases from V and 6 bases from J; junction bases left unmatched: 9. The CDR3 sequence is CSAPLSGGPDTQYF. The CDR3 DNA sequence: TGCAGTGCGCCGCTTAGCGGGGGGCCGGATACGCAGTATTTT.

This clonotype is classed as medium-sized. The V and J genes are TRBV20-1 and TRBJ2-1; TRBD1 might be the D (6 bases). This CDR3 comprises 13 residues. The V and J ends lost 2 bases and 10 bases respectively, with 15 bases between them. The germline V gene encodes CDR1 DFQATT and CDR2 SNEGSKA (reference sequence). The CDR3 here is CSARTLNGQEQFF. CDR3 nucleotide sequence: TGCAGTGCTAGAACTCTTAACGGACAGGAGCAGTTCTTC.

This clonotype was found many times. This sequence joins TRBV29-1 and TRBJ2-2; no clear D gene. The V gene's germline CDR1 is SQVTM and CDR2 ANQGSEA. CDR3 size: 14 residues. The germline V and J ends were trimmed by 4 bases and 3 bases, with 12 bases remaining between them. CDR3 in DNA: TGCAGCGTTGTGCAAGGGTCGGACACCGGGGAGCTGTTTTTT. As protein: CSVVQGSDTGELFF.

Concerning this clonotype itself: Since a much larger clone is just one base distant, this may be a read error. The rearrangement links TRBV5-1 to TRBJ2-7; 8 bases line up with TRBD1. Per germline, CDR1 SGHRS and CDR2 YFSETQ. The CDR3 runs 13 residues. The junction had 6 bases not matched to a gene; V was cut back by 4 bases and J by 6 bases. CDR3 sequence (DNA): TGCGCCAGCAGCGTTGGACAGGGCGGCGAGCAGTACTTC. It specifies CASSVGQGGEQYF.

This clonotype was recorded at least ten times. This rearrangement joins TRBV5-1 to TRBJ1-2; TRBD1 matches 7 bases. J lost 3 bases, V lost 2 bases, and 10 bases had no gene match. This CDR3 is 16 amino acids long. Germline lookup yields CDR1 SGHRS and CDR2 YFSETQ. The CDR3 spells CASSFRQGIPYYGYTF. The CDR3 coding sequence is TGCGCCAGCAGCTTCCGACAGGGCATTCCATACTATGGCTACACCTTC.

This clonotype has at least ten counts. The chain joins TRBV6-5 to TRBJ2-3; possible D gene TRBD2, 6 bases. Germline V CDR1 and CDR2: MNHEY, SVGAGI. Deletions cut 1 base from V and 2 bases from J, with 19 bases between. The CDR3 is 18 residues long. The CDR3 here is CASSYYVGGGGSTDTQYF. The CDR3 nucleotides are TGTGCCAGCAGTTACTACGTGGGGGGTGGAGGTTCCACAGATACGCAGTATTTT.

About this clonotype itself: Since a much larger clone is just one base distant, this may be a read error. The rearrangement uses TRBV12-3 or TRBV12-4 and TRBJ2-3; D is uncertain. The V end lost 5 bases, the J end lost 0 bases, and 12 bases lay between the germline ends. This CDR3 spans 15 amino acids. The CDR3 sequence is CASSAYSPSTDTQYF. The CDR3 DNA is TGTGCCAGCAGTGCATACAGCCCTAGCACAGATACGCAGTATTTT.

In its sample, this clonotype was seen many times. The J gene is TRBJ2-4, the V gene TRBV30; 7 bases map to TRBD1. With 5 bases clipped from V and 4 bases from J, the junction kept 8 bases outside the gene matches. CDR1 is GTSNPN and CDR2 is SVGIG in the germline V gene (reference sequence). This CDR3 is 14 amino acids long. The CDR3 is CAWSARDRKNIQYF. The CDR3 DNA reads TGTGCCTGGTCCGCCCGGGACAGAAAAAACATTCAGTACTTC.

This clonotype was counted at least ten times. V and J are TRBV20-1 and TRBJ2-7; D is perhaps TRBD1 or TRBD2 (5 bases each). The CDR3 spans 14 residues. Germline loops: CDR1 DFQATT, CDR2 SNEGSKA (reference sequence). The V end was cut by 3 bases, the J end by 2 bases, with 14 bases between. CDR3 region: CSASRDGRTYEQYF. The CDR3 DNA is TGCAGTGCTAGCCGGGACGGAAGAACCTACGAGCAGTACTTC.

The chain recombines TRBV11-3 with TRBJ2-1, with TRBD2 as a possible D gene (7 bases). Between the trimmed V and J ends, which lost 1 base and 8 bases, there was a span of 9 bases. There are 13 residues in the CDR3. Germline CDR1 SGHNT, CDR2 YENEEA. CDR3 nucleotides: TGTGCCAGCAGCTTAGCGGGGGGCTATGAGCAGTTCTTC. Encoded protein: CASSLAGGYEQFF.